These 32 T cell receptor beta chains originate from one sample sequenced in a study of control samples from healthy donors and cancer patients. TCRdb keeps only in-frame clones here, not all; method: immunoSEQ multiplex PCR. The data show 70,000 or so clones, about 90% seen once. Sequenced input: PBMCs. Source of these receptors: a man aged 55 to 70 with lung cancer.

This chain links TRBV12-3 or TRBV12-4 with TRBJ1-2; D is uncertain. V lost 1 base and J 4 bases, leaving 7 bases between the germline ends. The CDR3 spans 13 residues. The CDR3 DNA reads TGTGCCAGCAGTTTAGGGTTATCCTATGGCTACACCTTC. Protein product: CASSLGLSYGYTF.

Written as DNA, the CDR3 is TGTGCCAGCTCTTGGAAGGTATCCTATGGCTACACCTTC. It yields the protein CASSWKVSYGYTF. The rearrangement uses TRBV12-3 or TRBV12-4 and TRBJ1-2; D unresolved. The CDR3 loop spans 13 amino acids. Trimming removed 8 bases at V and 4 bases at J, with 14 bases between.

The V and J genes are TRBV14 and TRBJ2-7; TRBD2 aligns across 7 bases. The CDR3 has 14 residues. From germline, CDR1 is SGHDN and CDR2 FVKESK. Trimming removed 4 bases from V and 3 bases from J; junction bases left unmatched: 6. The CDR3 coding sequence is TGTGCCAGCAGCCGGATAGCGGGCTTCTACGAGCAGTACTTC. Protein sequence: CASSRIAGFYEQYF.

The V call is TRBV29-1, the J call TRBJ1-2; no clear D gene. Trimming left V 5 bases short and J 0 bases short, with 7 bases between. CDR3 length: 12 amino acids. Germline V gene sequence: CDR1 SQVTM, CDR2 ANQGSEA. CDR3 region: CSVKISNYGYTF. In nucleotides, the CDR3 is TGCAGCGTTAAGATCTCTAACTATGGCTACACCTTC. Combining the CDR3 with reference TRBV29-1 and TRBJ1-2 gives the whole variable domain SAVISQKPSRDICQRGTSLTIQCQVDSQVTMMFWYRQQPGQSLTLIATANQGSEATYESGFVIDKFPISRPNLTFSTLTVSNMSPEDSSIYLCSVKISNYGYTFGSGTRLTVV.

The genes are TRBV7-6 and TRBJ1-6, with D uncertain. The CDR3 spans 16 residues. V lost 2 bases to trimming and J lost 7 bases, with 15 bases between them. Per germline, CDR1 SGHVS and CDR2 FNYEAQ. The CDR3 DNA reads TGTGCCAGCAGCTTACGTCAAGCAGGTGGAAATTCACCCCTCCACTTT. Residues: CASSLRQAGGNSPLHF. Full variable domain (rest looked up from reference TRBV7-6 and TRBJ1-6): GAGVSQSPRYKVTKRGQDVALRCDPISGHVSLYWYRQALGQGPEFLTYFNYEAQQDKSGLPNDRFSAERPEGSISTLTIQRTEQRDSAMYRCASSLRQAGGNSPLHFGNGTRLTVT.

This chain connects TRBV18 to TRBJ2-5; 11 bases are a match to TRBD1. There are 15 residues in the CDR3. With 2 bases clipped from V and 6 bases from J, the junction kept 5 bases outside the gene matches. Germline V gene data show CDR1 as KGHSH and CDR2 as LQKENI. Here the CDR3 DNA reads TGTGCCAGCTCACCAGGACAGGGGGCGGGGAAGACCCAGTACTTC. This translates into CASSPGQGAGKTQYF.

V usage is TRBV7-8 and J usage is TRBJ2-5, with D tentatively TRBD1 or TRBD2 (5 bases each). In germline, CDR1 is SGHVS, CDR2 FQNEAQ. This CDR3 comprises 16 residues. Trimming took off 2 bases at V and 3 bases at J, with 16 bases between the two ends. The chain's CDR3 is CASSLWGSPTKETQYF. The CDR3 nucleotides are TGTGCCAGCAGCTTATGGGGGTCCCCCACAAAAGAGACCCAGTACTTC.

The chain carries TRBV7-9 and TRBJ1-1, with D maybe TRBD1 (6 bases). The CDR3 loop spans 15 amino acids. From germline, CDR1 is SEHNR and CDR2 FQNEAQ (reference sequence). Trimming shortened V by 0 bases and J by 6 bases, and 14 bases separated the two germline ends. The chain's CDR3 is CASSLALAGDSEAFF. The CDR3, as DNA: TGTGCCAGCAGCTTAGCTCTGGCAGGGGACTCTGAAGCTTTCTTT.

This clone was detected once. This rearrangement joins TRBV10-3 to TRBJ1-1, with 9 positions matching TRBD1. The germline CDR1 and CDR2 sequences are ENHRY and SYGVKD. The CDR3 is made up of 14 amino acids. The V segment lost 6 bases and the J segment 3 bases; nucleotides outside the gene matches: 5. The CDR3 spells CAISTGTGYTEAFF. The CDR3 region has the DNA TGTGCCATCAGCACCGGGACAGGGTACACTGAAGCTTTCTTT.

In this sample, this clone turned up a few times. V usage is TRBV6-5 and J usage is TRBJ1-6; 7 nucleotides align to TRBD1. With V trimmed by 6 bases and J by 7 bases, 9 bases remained unmatched. Germline CDR1 reads MNHEY; CDR2 reads SVGAGI. This CDR3 comprises 15 residues. The CDR3 DNA reads as TGTGCCAGCAGAACGTGGCAGGGGGAAAATTCACCCCTCCACTTT. The encoded protein is CASRTWQGENSPLHF.

The chain has TRBV27 and TRBJ2-3, with a weak D call TRBD2 (5 bases). V lost 5 bases and J 4 bases, leaving 16 bases between the germline ends. The CDR3 is made up of 15 amino acids. Germline lookup yields CDR1 MNHEY and CDR2 SMNVEV (reference sequence). In DNA, the CDR3 is TGTGCCAGCAGTAAGCAGCGAGGGATGGCAGATACGCAGTATTTT. Translating gives CASSKQRGMADTQYF.

DNA of the CDR3: TGTGCCAGCAGCATCCGGGACAGGGGGCGGAATGAGCAGTTCTTC. This gives the protein CASSIRDRGRNEQFF. The V call is TRBV7-3, the J call TRBJ2-1; 12 positions agree with TRBD1. Unmatched junction bases numbered 6, after V lost 5 bases and J lost 7 bases. The CDR3 loop spans 15 amino acids. CDR1 is SGHTA and CDR2 is FQGTGA in the germline V gene.

This chain links TRBV7-2 with TRBJ1-1; D gene uncertain. This CDR3 has 14 residues. Per the germline V gene, CDR1 is SGHTA and CDR2 is FQGNSA. V lost 7 bases and J lost 5, with 17 bases in between. The CDR3 spells CASKYQPGLTEAFF. Here the CDR3 DNA reads TGTGCCAGCAAATACCAGCCGGGGTTAACTGAAGCTTTCTTT.

This chain links TRBV11-3 with TRBJ1-6; D call uncertain. Germline V gene sequence: CDR1 SGHNT, CDR2 YENEEA. V lost 6 bases to trimming and J lost 7 bases, with 10 bases between them. CDR3 length: 13 amino acids. In nucleotides, the CDR3 is TGTGCCAGCAGACCGGCGGGGAATTCACCCCTCCACTTT. Its translation is CASRPAGNSPLHF.

In DNA, the CDR3 is TGCGCCAGCAGTGAGGATAGGACAGGCACTGAAGCTTTCTTT. Protein: CASSEDRTGTEAFF. J is TRBJ1-1 and V is TRBV10-1; 7 bases are a match to TRBD1. Germline values: CDR1 WNHNN, CDR2 SYGVQD (reference sequence). CDR3 size: 14 residues. J gave up 4 bases and V 2 bases, and 4 bases lay outside the gene matches.

The chain's CDR3 is CASSLWRTHNEQFF. CDR3 DNA sequence: TGTGCCAGCAGCCTCTGGCGGACACACAATGAGCAGTTCTTC. The chain carries TRBV11-2 and TRBJ2-1; possible D gene TRBD1, 5 bases. Germline-derived CDR1 and CDR2 are SGHAT and FQNNGV. This CDR3 has 14 residues. V was shortened by 5 bases and J by 5 bases, with 13 bases between the two germline ends. Filled out from reference TRBV11-2 and TRBJ2-1, the complete variable domain reads EAGVAQSPRYKIIEKRQSVAFWCNPISGHATLYWYQQILGQGPKLLIQFQNNGVVDDSQLPKDRFSAERLKGVDSTLKIQPAKLEDSAVYLCASSLWRTHNEQFFGPGTRLTVL.

This clone was detected once. The chain couples TRBV19 to TRBJ1-2; tentatively, D is TRBD1 (6 bases). The CDR3 has 17 residues. The V end was cut by 0 bases, the J end by 3 bases, with 17 bases between. In germline, CDR1 is LNHDA, CDR2 SQIVND (reference sequence). The CDR3 nucleotides are TGTGCCAGTAGTATAGATCGTTCGTACAGGGATGACTATGGCTACACCTTC. Translated, it gives CASSIDRSYRDDYGYTF.

The chain uses TRBV3-1 (or the pseudogene TRBV3-2) and TRBJ2-5; D could derive from TRBD1 or TRBD2 (5 bases each). This CDR3 contains 15 residues. Trimming pared 5 bases from V and 2 bases from J, leaving 15 bases between. Germline assignment: CDR1 LGHDT and CDR2 YNNKEL (reference sequence). The CDR3, as DNA: TGTGCCAGCAGCTTTTTCGGGACGGAACAAGAGACCCAGTACTTC. Its translation: CASSFFGTEQETQYF.

This chain joins TRBV5-1 and TRBJ2-7; 8 bases align to TRBD1. The length of the CDR3 is 16 residues. Germline V gene data show CDR1 as SGHRS and CDR2 as YFSETQ. Trimming at V came to 2 bases and at J to 3 bases, leaving 10 bases not matched to a gene. The CDR3 here is CASSFGTGGGGYEQYF. In DNA, the CDR3 is TGCGCCAGCAGCTTTGGAACAGGGGGAGGAGGCTACGAGCAGTACTTC.

This clone was recorded a few times. The chain combines TRBV5-8 with TRBJ1-5; D not resolved. The CDR3 is 15 residues long. V lost 1 base, J lost 3 bases, and 11 bases lay in between. In germline, CDR1 is SGHTS, CDR2 YDEGEE. CDR3 protein: CASSLSGIPNQPQHF. The CDR3 DNA reads as TGTGCCAGCAGCTTGTCTGGCATCCCCAATCAGCCCCAGCATTTT. Full variable domain (remainder filled in from reference TRBV5-8 and TRBJ1-5): EAGVTQSPTHLIKTRGQQATLRCSPISGHTSVYWYQQALGLGLQFLLWYDEGEERNRGNFPPRFSGRQFPNYSSELNVNALELEDSALYLCASSLSGIPNQPQHFGDGTRLSIL.

The chain carries TRBV5-5 and TRBJ1-2; D not resolved. V lost 4 bases and J 12 bases, leaving 13 bases between the germline ends. Germline CDR1 SGHKS, CDR2 YYEKEE (reference sequence). The CDR3 sequence is 11 residues long. The CDR3 spells CASSQDRFDTF. CDR3 bases: TGTGCCAGCAGCCAAGATAGATTCGACACCTTC. The full variable domain, its missing parts supplied by reference TRBV5-5 and TRBJ1-2, is DAGVTQSPTHLIKTRGQQVTLRCSPISGHKSVSWYQQVLGQGPQFIFQYYEKEERGRGNFPDRFSARQFPNYSSELNVNALLLGDSALYLCASSQDRFDTFGSGTRLTVV.

V is TRBV2 and J is TRBJ2-3; 8 bases match TRBD2. Trimming removed 3 bases from V and 1 base from J; junction bases left unmatched: 6. CDR3 length equals 16 residues. Per germline, CDR1 SNHLY and CDR2 FYNNEI. For the CDR3, the DNA is TGTGCCAGCAGTGACGGCCAGCGGGGGCGCACAGATACGCAGTATTTT. This translates into CASSDGQRGRTDTQYF.

The rearrangement joins TRBV6-4 to TRBJ1-5; 7 bases match TRBD1. Germline assignment: CDR1 MRHNA and CDR2 SNTAGT. J was trimmed by 3 bases and V by 11 bases; bases with no gene match: 7. CDR3 length equals 13 residues. The CDR3 DNA reads TGTGCCTCTTCGACAGGGACCAATCAGCCCCAGCATTTT. Translation: CASSTGTNQPQHF.

This sequence joins TRBV6-2 or TRBV6-3 and TRBJ2-3; D possibly uses TRBD1 or TRBD2 (5 bases each). Germline values: CDR1 MNHEY, CDR2 SVGEGT. Trimming removed 2 bases from V and 2 bases from J, with 11 bases in between. This CDR3 has 15 amino acids. The CDR3 loop is CASSYGDRSTDTQYF. CDR3 sequence (DNA): TGTGCCAGCAGTTACGGGGACCGCTCCACAGATACGCAGTATTTT.

Of note for this clone: In the same sample, other DNA sequences code for this CDR3. V and J are TRBV2 and TRBJ1-2; 7 nucleotides agree with TRBD1. V was clipped by 5 bases and J by 2 bases; unmatched bases: 5. Germline-derived CDR1 and CDR2 are SNHLY and FYNNEI. The CDR3 length is 14 residues. CDR3 nucleotide sequence: TGTGCCAGCAGTTTGACAGGGTCAAACTATGGCTACACCTTC. It is translated as CASSLTGSNYGYTF.

This chain links TRBV5-1 with TRBJ2-5; 12 bases map to TRBD2. This CDR3 has 17 residues. Germline trimming cut 4 bases from V and 2 bases from J; bases unmatched to any gene: 9. From germline, CDR1 is SGHRS and CDR2 YFSETQ. CDR3 in amino acids: CASSQGATSGRQETQYF. CDR3 in DNA: TGCGCCAGCAGCCAAGGGGCGACTAGCGGGAGACAAGAGACCCAGTACTTC. Full variable domain (remainder filled in from reference TRBV5-1 and TRBJ2-5): KAGVTQTPRYLIKTRGQQVTLSCSPISGHRSVSWYQQTPGQGLQFLFEYFSETQRNKGNFPGRFSGRQFSNSRSEMNVSTLELGDSALYLCASSQGATSGRQETQYFGPGTRLLVL.

The V and J genes are TRBV7-9 and TRBJ2-3; no reliable D call. CDR1 SEHNR and CDR2 FQNEAQ come from the germline V gene (reference sequence). V lost 2 bases, J lost 6 bases, and 9 bases lay in between. The length of the CDR3 is 13 residues. The CDR3 DNA reads as TGTGCCAGCAGCTTAAGATCTGAGGATACGCAGTATTTT. Residues: CASSLRSEDTQYF.

The genes are TRBV14 and TRBJ2-4, with D uncertain. Looked up from germline, CDR1 is SGHDN and CDR2 is FVKESK. The CDR3 sequence is 17 residues long. V lost 4 bases to trimming and J lost 1 base, with 17 bases between them. The CDR3 DNA follows: TGTGCCAGCAGCCGCCACCCTCGCCTGGGGGCCAAAAACATTCAGTACTTC. This sequence encodes CASSRHPRLGAKNIQYF.

This chain links TRBV5-1 with TRBJ1-1, with D perhaps matching TRBD1 (5 bases). The V end lost 1 base, the J end lost 2 bases, and 12 bases lay between the germline ends. The germline CDR1 and CDR2 sequences are SGHRS and YFSETQ. The CDR3 is made up of 15 amino acids. CDR3 in amino acids: CASSLSPTVNTEAFF. The CDR3, as DNA: TGCGCCAGCAGCTTGTCGCCGACAGTCAACACTGAAGCTTTCTTT.

V and J are TRBV10-2 and TRBJ2-5; D not certain. V lost 4 bases to trimming and J lost 3 bases, with 9 bases between them. The germline gives CDR1 WSHSY, CDR2 SAAADI. The CDR3 has 13 amino acids. The chain's CDR3 is CASSVGPKETQYF. CDR3 nucleotide sequence: TGCGCCAGCAGTGTAGGTCCTAAAGAGACCCAGTACTTC.

This chain links TRBV27 with TRBJ1-5; 10 nucleotides align to TRBD1. V lost 5 bases and J lost 7; bases outside the gene matches: 8. In germline, CDR1 is MNHEY, CDR2 SMNVEV (reference sequence). The CDR3 length is 15 residues. The CDR3 coding sequence is TGTGCCAGCAGTCCAGACAGGGGGCGAGCACAGCCCCAGCATTTT. It is translated as CASSPDRGRAQPQHF.

V usage is TRBV27 and J usage is TRBJ2-5; the D is unclear. Germline V gene lookup returns CDR1 MNHEY and CDR2 SMNVEV (reference sequence). The V end was cut by 10 bases, the J end by 5 bases, with 17 bases between. The CDR3 is 13 residues long. CDR3 sequence: CATQRRHMETQYF. In DNA form, the CDR3 reads TGTGCCACCCAAAGGCGGCATATGGAGACCCAGTACTTC.